Each of the 13 T cell receptor beta chains below was sequenced from the same sample in a study of CD8 T cells in ankylosing spondylitis. TCRdb recomputed calls from the 5' RACE reads with MiXCR, one row per CDR3 protein. The profile shows approximately 180,000 distinct CDR3 sequences, about 18% of them singletons. The sequencing input was blood, either unsorted or a sorted T cell fraction (not recorded which). The receptor set was obtained from a male donor under 30 with ankylosing spondylitis or in good health (not recorded which).

Many counts were recorded for this clonotype. This chain connects TRBV29-1 to TRBJ2-7; 8 nucleotides agree with TRBD1. In germline, CDR1 is SQVTM, CDR2 ANQGSEA. Trimming took 7 bases from V and 4 from J; bases not matched to a gene: 9. This CDR3 contains 13 residues. CDR3 sequence: CSANFRGRYEQYF. CDR3 DNA: TGCAGCGCTAACTTCAGGGGGCGGTACGAGCAGTACTTC.

This clonotype was detected ten times or more. The CDR3 sequence is CASSEEGRGRQPQHF. CDR3 nucleotides: TGTGCCAGCAGTGAAGAGGGCAGGGGAAGGCAGCCCCAGCATTTT. The genes are TRBV6-1 and TRBJ1-5, with D perhaps matching TRBD1 (6 bases). This CDR3 comprises 15 residues. Germline assignment: CDR1 MNHNS and CDR2 SASEGT. V shed 1 base and J shed 7 bases, with 14 bases lying between them.

Ten or more counts support this clonotype. V usage is TRBV7-2 and J usage is TRBJ1-1; a weak D match, TRBD1 (5 bases). Trimming shortened V by 1 base and J by 0 bases, and 9 bases separated the two germline ends. This CDR3 is built from 15 residues. The germline gives CDR1 SGHTA, CDR2 FQGNSA. The CDR3 DNA is TGTGCCAGCAGCTTAGGGACAAGCATGAACACTGAAGCTTTCTTT. Translating it yields CASSLGTSMNTEAFF.

This clonotype has a count of ten or more. The chain links TRBV29-1 to TRBJ2-1; 8 bases are a match to TRBD2. Germline CDR1 reads SQVTM; CDR2 reads ANQGSEA. Trimming at V came to 1 base and at J to 8 bases, leaving 10 bases not matched to a gene. CDR3 length equals 15 residues. In nucleotides, the CDR3 is TGCAGCGTTGAAGTTTCGATCGGGACTAGTCATGAGCAGTTCTTC. Protein product: CSVEVSIGTSHEQFF.

This clonotype was detected many times. This chain links TRBV10-3 with TRBJ2-3; D unresolved. The CDR3 covers 15 residues. Germline assignment: CDR1 ENHRY and CDR2 SYGVKD. Trimming pared 4 bases from V and 0 bases from J, leaving 11 bases between. The CDR3 nucleotides are TGTGCCATCAGTGGAAGGGCAGCGAGCACAGATACGCAGTATTTT. This codes for CAISGRAASTDTQYF.

J is TRBJ2-3 and V is TRBV4-1; D unresolved. V shed 3 bases and J shed 5 bases, with 9 bases lying between them. The germline gives CDR1 MGHRA, CDR2 YSYEKL. The CDR3 runs 13 residues. CDR3 amino acids: CASSQASIDTQYF. DNA for the CDR3: TGCGCCAGCAGCCAGGCCTCTATAGATACGCAGTATTTT.

In this sample, this clonotype turned up once. V and J are TRBV30 and TRBJ2-4; TRBD2 matches 16 bases. CDR3 length: 18 amino acids. Germline-derived CDR1 and CDR2 are GTSNPN and SVGIG (reference sequence). With V trimmed by 1 base and J by 2 bases, 5 bases remained unmatched. The CDR3 reads CAWSAGLAGGWTKNIQYF. CDR3 bases: TGTGCCTGGAGTGCGGGACTAGCGGGAGGGTGGACCAAAAACATTCAGTACTTC.

This clonotype was observed many times. This chain connects TRBV3-1 to TRBJ2-7; D ambiguous. The ends were cut back, 5 bases at V and 4 bases at J, with 12 bases in the middle. This CDR3 spans 13 amino acids. The germline gives CDR1 LGHDT, CDR2 YNNKEL (reference sequence). CDR3 protein: CASSLQPLYEQYF. The CDR3 DNA is TGTGCCAGCAGCTTGCAGCCCTTATACGAGCAGTACTTC.

This clonotype was picked up a small number of times. The chain links TRBV20-1 to TRBJ1-2; D unclear. Germline loops: CDR1 DFQATT, CDR2 SNEGSKA (reference sequence). The CDR3 is 12 residues long. Deletions cut 4 bases from V and 8 bases from J, with 14 bases between. CDR3 in amino acids: CSATTRASGYTF. CDR3 sequence (DNA): TGCAGTGCTACAACGAGGGCCAGCGGCTACACCTTC.

The chain links TRBV29-1 to TRBJ2-1; 7 positions agree with TRBD1. Losses at the gene ends were 6 bases for V and 5 bases for J; bases not matched to a gene: 7. CDR1 and CDR2 from the germline V gene are SQVTM and ANQGSEA. The length of the CDR3 is 13 residues. For the CDR3, the DNA is TGCAGCGTGATGGGACAGCAACACAATGAGCAGTTCTTC. This encodes CSVMGQQHNEQFF.

The chain recombines TRBV29-1 with TRBJ1-1; D gene ambiguous. Germline lookup yields CDR1 SQVTM and CDR2 ANQGSEA. The CDR3 has 13 residues. V lost 6 bases and J 0 bases, leaving 11 bases between the germline ends. The CDR3 sequence is CSVWTVMNTEAFF. CDR3 coding DNA: TGCAGCGTCTGGACGGTTATGAACACTGAAGCTTTCTTT.

The table lists this clonotype with many counts. The chain has TRBV7-2 and TRBJ1-1; no clear D gene. The CDR3 consists of 15 residues. The germline CDR1 and CDR2 sequences are SGHTA and FQGNSA. The V gene lost 6 bases and the J gene lost 6 bases, with 20 bases spanning the gap. CDR3 nucleotide sequence: TGTGCCAGCAGACTTCCCCTCCTTTCGGGCGCTGAAGCTTTCTTT. It yields the protein CASRLPLLSGAEAFF.

V and J are TRBV20-1 and TRBJ2-1; 14 bases line up with TRBD2. The V gene's germline CDR1 is DFQATT and CDR2 SNEGSKA (reference sequence). J lost 9 bases, V lost 1 base, and 8 bases had no gene match. There are 16 residues in the CDR3. CDR3: CSARVGTSGSWREQFF. The CDR3 DNA reads as TGCAGTGCTAGAGTCGGGACTAGCGGGAGTTGGCGTGAGCAGTTCTTC.